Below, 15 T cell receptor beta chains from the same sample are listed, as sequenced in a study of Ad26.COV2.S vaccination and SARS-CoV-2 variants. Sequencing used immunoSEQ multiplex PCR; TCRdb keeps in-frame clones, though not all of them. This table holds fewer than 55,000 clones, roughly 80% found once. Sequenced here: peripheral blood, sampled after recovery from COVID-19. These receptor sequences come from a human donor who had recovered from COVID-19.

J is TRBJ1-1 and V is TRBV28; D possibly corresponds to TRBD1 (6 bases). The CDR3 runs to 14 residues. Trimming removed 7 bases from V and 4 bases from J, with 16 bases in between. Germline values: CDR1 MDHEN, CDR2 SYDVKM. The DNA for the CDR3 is TGTGCCAGCAAGTACAGGGCCCTCGGCACTGAAGCTTTCTTT. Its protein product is CASKYRALGTEAFF.

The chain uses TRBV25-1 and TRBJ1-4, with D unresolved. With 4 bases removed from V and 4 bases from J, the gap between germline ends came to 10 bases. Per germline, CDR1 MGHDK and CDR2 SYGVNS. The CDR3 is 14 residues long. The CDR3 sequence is CASSGHSLNEKLFF. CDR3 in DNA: TGTGCCAGCAGTGGGCACAGCCTTAATGAAAAACTGTTTTTT.

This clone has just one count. The CDR3 spells CASSLGPRSTHGYTF. The CDR3 nucleotides are TGCGCCAGCAGCTTGGGACCGCGATCGACTCATGGCTACACCTTC. The chain joins TRBV5-1 to TRBJ1-2; the D is unclear. Germline CDR1 and CDR2: SGHRS and YFSETQ. The CDR3 runs 15 residues. Trimming stripped 0 bases from V and 6 bases from J, with 15 bases between.

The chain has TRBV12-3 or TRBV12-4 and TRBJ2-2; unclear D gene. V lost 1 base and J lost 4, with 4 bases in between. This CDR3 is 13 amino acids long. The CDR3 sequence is CASSLESTGELFF. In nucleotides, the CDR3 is TGTGCCAGCAGTTTAGAGAGCACCGGGGAGCTGTTTTTT.

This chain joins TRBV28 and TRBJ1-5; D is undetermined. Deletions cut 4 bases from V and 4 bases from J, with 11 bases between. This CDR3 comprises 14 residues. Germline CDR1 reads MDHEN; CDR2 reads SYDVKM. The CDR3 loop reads CASSSRSLNQPQHF. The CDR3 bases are TGTGCCAGCAGTTCCCGAAGCCTGAATCAGCCCCAGCATTTT.

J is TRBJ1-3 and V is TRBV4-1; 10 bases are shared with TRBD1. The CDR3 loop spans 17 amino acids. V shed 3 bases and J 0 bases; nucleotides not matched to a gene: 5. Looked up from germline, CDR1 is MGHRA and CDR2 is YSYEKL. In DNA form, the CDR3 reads TGCGCCAGCAGCCACCTGACAGGGGGCCGCTCTGGAAACACCATATATTTT. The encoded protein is CASSHLTGGRSGNTIYF.

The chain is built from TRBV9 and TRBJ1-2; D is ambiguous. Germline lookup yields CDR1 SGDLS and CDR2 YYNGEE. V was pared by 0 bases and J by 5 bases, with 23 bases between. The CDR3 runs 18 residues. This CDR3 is CASSVESWGSRPFYGYTF. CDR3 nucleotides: TGTGCCAGCAGCGTAGAGTCCTGGGGAAGTCGGCCGTTTTATGGCTACACCTTC.

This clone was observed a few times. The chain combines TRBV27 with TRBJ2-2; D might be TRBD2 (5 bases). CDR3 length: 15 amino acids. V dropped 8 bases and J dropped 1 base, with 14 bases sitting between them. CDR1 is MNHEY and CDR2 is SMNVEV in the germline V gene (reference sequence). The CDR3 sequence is CASSSWRMNTGELFF. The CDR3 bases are TGTGCCAGCTCCTCGTGGAGGATGAACACCGGGGAGCTGTTTTTT.

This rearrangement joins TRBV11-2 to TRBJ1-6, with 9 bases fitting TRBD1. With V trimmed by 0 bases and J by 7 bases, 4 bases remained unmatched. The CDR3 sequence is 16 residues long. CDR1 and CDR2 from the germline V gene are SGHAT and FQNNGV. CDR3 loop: CASSLDWDRVNSPLHF. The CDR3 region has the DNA TGTGCCAGCAGCTTAGATTGGGACAGGGTAAATTCACCCCTCCACTTT. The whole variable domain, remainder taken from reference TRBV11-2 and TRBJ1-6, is EAGVAQSPRYKIIEKRQSVAFWCNPISGHATLYWYQQILGQGPKLLIQFQNNGVVDDSQLPKDRFSAERLKGVDSTLKIQPAKLEDSAVYLCASSLDWDRVNSPLHFGNGTRLTVT.

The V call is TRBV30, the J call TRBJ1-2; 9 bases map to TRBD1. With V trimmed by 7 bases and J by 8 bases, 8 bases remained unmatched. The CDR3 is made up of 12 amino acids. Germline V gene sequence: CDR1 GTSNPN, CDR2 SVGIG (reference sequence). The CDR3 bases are TGTGCCTCCTCGACAGGGGGGGGAGGCTACACCTTC. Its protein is CASSTGGGGYTF.

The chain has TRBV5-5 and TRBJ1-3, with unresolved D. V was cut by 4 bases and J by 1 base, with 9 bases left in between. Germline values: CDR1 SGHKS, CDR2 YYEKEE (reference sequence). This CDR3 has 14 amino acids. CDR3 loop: CASSTSSSGNTIYF. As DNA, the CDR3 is TGTGCCAGCAGCACCAGCTCATCTGGAAACACCATATATTTT.

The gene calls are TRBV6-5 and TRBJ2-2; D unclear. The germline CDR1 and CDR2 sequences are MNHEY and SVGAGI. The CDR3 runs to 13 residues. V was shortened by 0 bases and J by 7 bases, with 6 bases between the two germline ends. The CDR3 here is CASSYSKGGELFF. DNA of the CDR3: TGTGCCAGCAGTTACTCTAAGGGCGGGGAGCTGTTTTTT.

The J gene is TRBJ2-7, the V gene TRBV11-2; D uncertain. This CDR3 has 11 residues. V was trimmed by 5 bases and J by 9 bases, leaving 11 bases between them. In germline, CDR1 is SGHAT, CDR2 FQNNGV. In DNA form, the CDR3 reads TGTGCCAGCAGCACCGCTTTAAGGCAGTACGTC. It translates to CASSTALRQYV.

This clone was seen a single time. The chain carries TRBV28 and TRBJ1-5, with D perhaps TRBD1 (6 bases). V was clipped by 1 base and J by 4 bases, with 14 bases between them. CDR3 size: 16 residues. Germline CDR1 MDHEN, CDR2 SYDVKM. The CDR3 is CASSLSGTTSNQPQHF. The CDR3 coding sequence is TGTGCCAGCAGTTTATCTGGGACAACTTCTAATCAGCCCCAGCATTTT.

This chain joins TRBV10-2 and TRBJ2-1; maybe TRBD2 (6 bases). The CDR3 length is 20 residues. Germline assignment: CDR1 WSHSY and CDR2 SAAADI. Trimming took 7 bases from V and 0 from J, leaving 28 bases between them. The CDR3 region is CASIGLGRDPVVGSYNEQFF. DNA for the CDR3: TGCGCCAGCATTGGCCTAGGGCGGGACCCGGTGGTCGGCTCCTACAATGAGCAGTTCTTC.